Listed here is a single TCR beta chain. The CDR3 is 14 amino acids. Germline loops: CDR1 ENHRY, CDR2 SYGVKD. V lost 0 bases and J 3 bases, leaving 8 bases between the germline ends. Authors' methods: Estimated nucleated cell counts came from reference gene primer amplification. The assay was immunoSEQ multiplex PCR, and TCRdb's table has in-frame clones only and misses some. D and trimming were read from the DNA, whereas the V and J calls and clone size are those reported in that table. The sample lists 220,000 or so clones, about 80% seen once, with more than 2.5% in the top ten. These data are taken from a study of blood T cell repertoires in COVID-19.

The specimen was peripheral blood. The chain is built from TRBV10-3 and TRBJ1-2; D is unclear. The receptor's source is a woman under 40 who had recovered from COVID-19. CDR3 DNA sequence: TGTGCCATCAGTGAGTCGGGCTCTTACTATGGCTACACCTTC. It codes for CAISESGSYYGYTF.